This T cell receptor beta chain derives from a study of identical twins. Whole-study results and caveats: Shared out-of-frame alpha sequences (those common to twins) showed excess low generation probability. Abundant beta clonotypes from cord blood bore fewer insertions; memory repertoires lacked this pattern.

cDNA carried unique molecular identifiers, and a universal primer site was added by template switching. Using its own MiXCR run on the 5' RACE reads, TCRdb lists one record per CDR3 protein. The sample has 550,000 to 700,000 distinct CDR3 sequences, around a tenth seen once. This clonotype was recorded a few times. What it recognizes is unknown. The CDR3 is 13 residues long. The V end lost 0 bases, the J end lost 4 bases, and 7 bases lay between the germline ends. Per germline, CDR1 SGHDT and CDR2 YYEEEE. These data were also reused for a study on yellow fever vaccine responses in identical twins.

The J gene is TRBJ2-5, the V gene TRBV5-6; no clear D. This TCR derives from a woman aged 18-30 years in good health. The source material was PBMCs. The CDR3 nucleotides are TGTGCCAGCAGCTTGGAAATTAGAGAGACCCAGTACTTC. It codes for CASSLEIRETQYF.